This T cell receptor (beta chain) was found in a study of sequential checkpoint blockade in melanoma (dated by TCRdb to between 2018 and 2021). The study in broad terms: Patients were assigned by 1:1 randomization to either first-line nivolumab followed by ipilimumab (arm A) or ipilimumab followed by nivolumab (arm B). Maintenance nivolumab came after both trial sequences. The full study reports these points: Validation of the response-prediction model combining TCR metrics and mutation burden is needed in larger, independent patient cohorts.

The immunoSEQ Assay was used to immunosequence TCRbeta CDR3 regions from genomic DNA. Prior to high-throughput sequencing, genomic DNA was amplified by bias-controlled multiplex PCR. The source study handled its data this way. To quantify the absolute abundance of each unique TCRbeta CDR3 region, the sequences were collapsed and filtered. Clonality, defined as 1 minus Pielou's evenness, was calculated using only productive rearrangements. A previously published method was used to identify clones with significantly greater frequencies in on-treatment samples than in baseline samples. TCRdb took over this immuneACCESS table, retaining in-frame rearrangements with V and J assigned. Such tables are incomplete; in checked studies, under half of the missing clones stem from an unresolved V gene, and the remainder is unexplained. That table gives V, J and clone size, and the DNA gave D and trimming. The sample table lists 6,000 or so clones, around three fifths of them with a count of one. The top ten clonotypes cover about 17% of the sample.

From a lookup of the germline V gene, CDR1 and CDR2 are SGHVS and FNYEAQ. V and J lose 3 bases and 3 bases, and a span of 6 bases separates them. The CDR3 spans 13 residues, from the cysteine through the phenylalanine. The sequence is cut down to CDR3 DNA, 39 bases in frame from base 1. Only one count was recorded for this clone. What antigen it recognizes has not been identified. Nothing much larger sits one base from this clone, and base qualities are not available. In light of the paper, this sample's treatment or condition label describes: randomized to nivolumab then ipilimumab (arm A) or the reverse (arm B). None of the trial patients had been given prior DNA-damaging chemotherapy. Thawed PBMCs were sorted on a FACS Aria II flow cytometer to isolate live CD3+CD8+ cells negative for CD19 and CD56. The samples were obtained from melanoma patients enrolled in CheckMate 064, an open-label, randomized phase II trial testing sequential checkpoint blockade. Peripheral blood mononuclear cells were collected by leukapheresis, purified with Ficoll-Paque, and frozen in human serum with 10% DMSO. Purity of sorted blood CD3+CD8+ cells was verified at >95% immediately after sorting, followed by DNA extraction.

Here the chain combines TRBV7-6 and TRBJ2-1; the D gene remains uncertain. The clonotype comes from a human donor with melanoma. This specimen was CD8+ T cells sorted from blood (inferred from file names), taken from a patient given nivolumab and ipilimumab in sequence. The nucleotides read TGTGCCAGCAGCTTTCACAACTACAATGAGCAGTTCTTC. Its protein reads: CASSFHNYNEQFF.